This note documents a single T cell receptor (beta chain) sequence. The antigen remains undetermined. This CDR3 contains 13 residues. Germline V gives CDR1 SGHRS, CDR2 YFSETQ. The source of the sample is a study of monozygotic twins with inflammatory bowel disease. General study points: Other individuals had fewer clonotypes in common with IBD patients than with healthy twins, especially with disease activity.

Whole blood without T cell sorting served as the source of isolated total RNA. UMIs were attached via template switching, each with a 6-nucleotide sample barcode. TCRdb reprocessed the 5' RACE reads; each CDR3 protein has one entry and no DNA is given. This sample's table reports around 190,000 distinct CDR3 sequences. This sequence originates from a human donor with ulcerative colitis or Crohn's disease, or a healthy co-twin of an affected twin (not recorded which). The specimen was blood. V and J are TRBV5-1 and TRBJ2-3; TCRdb gives TRBD1 as the D gene, but with no DNA this cannot be confirmed. Here the CDR3 reads CASSFPGDDTQYF. Supplemented by reference TRBV5-1 and TRBJ2-3, the full variable domain reads KAGVTQTPRYLIKTRGQQVTLSCSPISGHRSVSWYQQTPGQGLQFLFEYFSETQRNKGNFPGRFSGRQFSNSRSEMNVSTLELGDSALYLCASSFPGDDTQYFGPGTRLTVL.